One and the same sample provided the 19 T cell receptor beta chains below, sequenced in a study of blood T cell repertoires in COVID-19. The table came from immunoSEQ multiplex PCR; TCRdb's copy has only in-frame clones and leaves some out. The repertoire consists of 250,000 to 350,000 clones, with 89% occurring once and the leading ten covering 9.5% to 15%. Specimen: peripheral blood. The origin of the receptors is a woman between 55 and 75 years old with acute or convalescent COVID-19.

This chain joins TRBV19 and TRBJ1-1; tentatively, D is TRBD1 (5 bases). This CDR3 region has 13 residues. Trimming removed 4 bases at V and 4 bases at J, with 10 bases between. Per germline, CDR1 LNHDA and CDR2 SQIVND (reference sequence). The DNA of the CDR3 is TGTGCCAGTAGTACCTTGACAGTCACTGAAGCTTTCTTT. Its protein is CASSTLTVTEAFF.

This clone has just one count. V usage is TRBV28 and J usage is TRBJ1-1; 7 bases line up with TRBD1. Unmatched junction bases numbered 9, after V lost 4 bases and J lost 7 bases. Germline CDR1 is MDHEN and CDR2 is SYDVKM. The CDR3 consists of 14 residues. The DNA of the CDR3 is TGTGCCAGCAGTTCAGGGGGAACTCATATTGAAGCTTTCTTT. Its protein is CASSSGGTHIEAFF.

In this sample, this clone turned up once. The chain recombines TRBV2 with TRBJ1-2, with 8 positions matching TRBD1. Unmatched junction bases numbered 16, after V lost 6 bases and J lost 7 bases. This CDR3 has 16 residues. From germline, CDR1 is SNHLY and CDR2 FYNNEI. The CDR3 region has the DNA TGTGCCAGCAGCGAGGACTACCGGGCAGGGGGCCTTGGCTACACCTTC. Translated, it gives CASSEDYRAGGLGYTF.

V gene TRBV5-6 combines with J gene TRBJ1-2; 9 nucleotides agree with TRBD1. V was pared by 4 bases and J by 7 bases, with 11 bases of the junction left unmatched. The CDR3 has 15 residues. Germline values: CDR1 SGHDT, CDR2 YYEEEE. DNA of the CDR3: TGTGCCAGCAGCATTCCGGGACAGGGATCACCTGGCTACACCTTC. As protein: CASSIPGQGSPGYTF.

This clone appeared a single time. The chain uses TRBV28 and TRBJ2-7, with D maybe TRBD1 (6 bases). In germline, CDR1 is MDHEN, CDR2 SYDVKM. V was clipped by 0 bases and J by 2 bases, with 23 bases between them. The CDR3 is 19 residues long. The CDR3 coding sequence is TGTGCCAGCAGTTTATGGCCCCTATCAACAGGGATTGAAACCTACGAGCAGTACTTC. Protein sequence: CASSLWPLSTGIETYEQYF.

This clone has only a few counts. This chain connects TRBV13 to TRBJ2-1; 15 bases fit TRBD2. Germline CDR1 is PRHDT and CDR2 is FYEKMQ (reference sequence). V lost 5 bases to trimming and J lost 8 bases; unmatched junction nucleotides: 4. The CDR3 length is 15 residues. In DNA, the CDR3 is TGTGCCAGCAGCCCCCGGACTAGCGGGAGGGATGAGCAGTTCTTC. Translating gives CASSPRTSGRDEQFF.

This clone was seen only once. The V call is TRBV27, the J call TRBJ2-7; 7 bases match TRBD1. Germline loops: CDR1 MNHEY, CDR2 SMNVEV (reference sequence). There are 15 residues in the CDR3. After removal of 5 bases from V and 5 bases from J, the junction contained 12 bases not matched to a gene. CDR3 sequence (DNA): TGTGCCAGCAGTCCCCACCCGACAGGGAGCCACGAGCAGTACTTC. This gives the protein CASSPHPTGSHEQYF.

The rearrangement joins TRBV7-9 to TRBJ2-7; D possibly corresponds to TRBD1 (5 bases). This CDR3 has 12 amino acids. In germline, CDR1 is SEHNR, CDR2 FQNEAQ (reference sequence). Trimming removed 5 bases at V and 7 bases at J, with 12 bases between. CDR3: CASSQTGGEQYF. The CDR3 coding sequence is TGTGCCAGCAGCCAAACAGGTGGGGAGCAGTACTTC.

The J gene is TRBJ2-1, the V gene TRBV11-2; TRBD2 matches 7 bases. Trimming took 0 bases from V and 3 from J; bases not matched to a gene: 5. The CDR3 loop spans 16 amino acids. The V gene's germline CDR1 is SGHAT and CDR2 FQNNGV. The CDR3 is CASSLDLGLVYNEQFF. In DNA form, the CDR3 reads TGTGCCAGCAGCTTAGATTTAGGACTAGTCTACAATGAGCAGTTCTTC.

This clone has a single count. The rearrangement links TRBV9 to TRBJ2-7; 9 positions match TRBD1. V dropped 3 bases and J dropped 4; count of bases not matched to a gene: 5. The CDR3 is 14 residues long. Germline lookup yields CDR1 SGDLS and CDR2 YYNGEE. The CDR3 sequence is CASSARTGVYEQYF. CDR3 DNA sequence: TGTGCCAGCAGCGCAAGGACAGGGGTGTACGAGCAGTACTTC.

This chain connects TRBV2 to TRBJ1-2; tentatively, D is TRBD1 (6 bases). CDR3 length: 15 residues. The V gene lost 0 bases and the J gene lost 3 bases, with 11 bases spanning the gap. The V gene's germline CDR1 is SNHLY and CDR2 FYNNEI. CDR3 bases: TGTGCCAGCAGTGAAGCGGGGGCGGCAGACTATGGCTACACCTTC. Its protein product is CASSEAGAADYGYTF.

This clone was observed a handful of times. The chain uses TRBV10-1 and TRBJ2-1; perhaps TRBD2 as D (6 bases). Germline CDR1 and CDR2: WNHNN and SYGVQD (reference sequence). Trimming cost V 4 bases and J 6 bases, with 16 bases left between them. The CDR3 totals 15 residues. CDR3 in amino acids: CASSVVSGKSNEQFF. The CDR3 DNA reads TGCGCCAGCAGTGTTGTTAGCGGTAAAAGCAATGAGCAGTTCTTC.

The chain links TRBV9 to TRBJ1-5, with TRBD1 as a possible D gene (6 bases). The CDR3 length is 14 residues. Germline V CDR1 and CDR2: SGDLS, YYNGEE. The V end was cut by 0 bases, the J end by 5 bases, with 9 bases between. The CDR3 DNA reads as TGTGCCAGCAGCGTAGGGACAGAGTATCAGCCCCAGCATTTT. It yields the protein CASSVGTEYQPQHF. Filled out from reference TRBV9 and TRBJ1-5, the complete variable domain reads DSGVTQTPKHLITATGQRVTLRCSPRSGDLSVYWYQQSLDQGLQFLIQYYNGEERAKGNILERFSAQQFPDLHSELNLSSLELGDSALYFCASSVGTEYQPQHFGDGTRLSIL.

The chain links TRBV4-1 to TRBJ1-5; 7 bases map to TRBD1. CDR1 is MGHRA and CDR2 is YSYEKL in the germline V gene. The V gene end was trimmed by 3 bases and the J gene end by 3 bases; junction bases not matched to a gene: 5. This CDR3 is 15 amino acids long. DNA of the CDR3: TGCGCCAGCAGCCAGCCCGGGACAGTCAATCAGCCCCAGCATTTT. The encoded protein is CASSQPGTVNQPQHF.

The V gene is TRBV5-1, the J gene TRBJ2-5; weak D call: TRBD1 (5 bases). This CDR3 is built from 16 residues. From germline, CDR1 is SGHRS and CDR2 YFSETQ. With 3 bases removed from V and 2 bases from J, the gap between germline ends came to 17 bases. The CDR3 reads CASSWIPGIGQETQYF. CDR3 bases: TGCGCCAGCAGCTGGATTCCAGGGATCGGGCAAGAGACCCAGTACTTC.

V usage is TRBV28 and J usage is TRBJ2-5; D perhaps matches TRBD2 (7 bases). Germline values: CDR1 MDHEN, CDR2 SYDVKM. The CDR3 is made up of 14 amino acids. Trimming left V 7 bases short and J 3 bases short, with 15 bases between. CDR3 in DNA: TGTGCCAGCACCGGAGTAGGGGGGGAAGAGACCCAGTACTTC. It translates to CASTGVGGEETQYF.

V gene TRBV28 combines with J gene TRBJ2-4; 10 bases align to TRBD1. Germline trimming cut 2 bases from V and 0 bases from J; bases unmatched to any gene: 13. The CDR3 has 20 amino acids. Per the germline V gene, CDR1 is MDHEN and CDR2 is SYDVKM. The DNA of the CDR3 is TGTGCCAGCAGTTTAGGGTTGCTGGACAGGGGGATCTTAGCCAAAAACATTCAGTACTTC. It translates to CASSLGLLDRGILAKNIQYF. Looking up the rest from reference TRBV28 and TRBJ2-4 gives the full variable domain: DVKVTQSSRYLVKRTGEKVFLECVQDMDHENMFWYRQDPGLGLRLIYFSYDVKMKEKGDIPEGYSVSREKKERFSLILESASTNQTSMYLCASSLGLLDRGILAKNIQYFGAGTRLSVL.

The rearrangement links TRBV11-1 to TRBJ2-1, with D perhaps matching TRBD2 (5 bases). Trimming took 5 bases from V and 0 from J, leaving 14 bases between them. This CDR3 region has 16 residues. Germline-derived CDR1 and CDR2 are SGHAT and FQDESV (reference sequence). CDR3 in amino acids: CASSASGSRSYNEQFF. CDR3 sequence (DNA): TGTGCCAGCAGCGCCAGCGGCTCCCGCTCCTACAATGAGCAGTTCTTC.

The genes are TRBV3-1 (or the pseudogene TRBV3-2) and TRBJ1-1; no clear D gene. V was pared by 0 bases and J by 11 bases, with 13 bases between. Germline V gives CDR1 LGHDT, CDR2 YNNKEL (reference sequence). The CDR3 spans 13 residues. The CDR3, as DNA: TGTGCCAGCAGCCAAGATCGGGTGTCGAGGGCTTTCTTT. It encodes CASSQDRVSRAFF.